This T cell receptor (beta chain) was profiled in a study of T cell responses to AZD1222 COVID-19 vaccine. The study, taken as a whole, reports: Clonal diversity was possibly underestimated, and white British individuals and females predominated among donors.

Points on this clone: Its specificity is not known.

Assay: immunoSEQ multiplex PCR; the TCRdb copy retains only in-frame clones and omits some. The sample lists some 200,000 clones; 85% to 90% were seen once. The CDR3 has 16 residues. V lost 7 bases and J 0 bases, leaving 15 bases between the germline ends. Germline assignment: CDR1 MDHEN and CDR2 SYDVKM. J is TRBJ1-4 and V is TRBV28; D might be TRBD1 (5 bases). This sequence originates from an adult in good health. The material was peripheral blood, obtained on day 0 of AZD1222 vaccination. CDR3 residues: CASNHEGKATNEKLFF. CDR3 coding DNA: TGTGCCAGCAACCACGAGGGGAAAGCAACTAATGAAAAACTGTTTTTT.